This section outlines one TCR beta chain sequence together with its context. It lacks a known antigen. Base qualities were left out, and no much larger clone turns up one base away. Per the germline V gene (reference sequence), DFQATT is the CDR1 and SNEGSKA is the CDR2. From the cysteine up to the phenylalanine, the CDR3 has a length of 11 residues. Only the CDR3 part of the read is kept: 33 bases, read in frame from the first base. The germline V and J ends show losses of 5 bases and 12 bases respectively, and no gene match explains 3 bases of the junction. The sample comes from a study of somatic mutations in cytotoxic T cells in rheumatoid arthritis (dated by TCRdb to 2015 to 2018). Describing the broader study: A FACSAria II or Sony SH800 was used to flow-sort some V beta antibody-stained T-cell populations at nearly 100% purity, and TCRB sequencing was also done on sorted V beta1+ cells. The study asked whether expanded CD8+ T-cell clones in newly diagnosed, untreated rheumatoid arthritis carry somatic mutations, and used TCRB deep sequencing to characterize clonality. A total of some 62 rheumatoid arthritis patients and approximately 21 healthy controls underwent TCRB deep sequencing. Patient and control groups had essentially identical median ages.

TCRB CDR3 sequencing used the immunoSEQ assay on genomic DNA. The paper's processing steps were these. Analyses were restricted to productive TCRB rearrangements. A clone was defined by a unique TCRB CDR3 sequence, and clonality was computed as a productive clonality index based on Shannon entropy. The template counts of each clone relative to the total templates per sample were used to calculate repertoire overlap between two samples. V-gene usage measured by flow cytometry correlated with TCRB sequencing V-gene usage, with a Spearman r of around 0.59. Entries here come from immuneACCESS through TCRdb and include only in-frame sequences with V and J called. Some clones fail to appear in such tables; in the studies checked, an unresolved V gene covers under half of the shortfall, and the cause of the remainder is unknown. V, J and clone size are taken as reported in that table, and D and trimming were inferred from the DNA itself. The sample profile shows 15,000 to 20,000 clones; more than 65% of them were found once. Of the sample, 8% to 11% is held by the ten largest clones.

Buffy coats from some 21 blood donors served as healthy controls, a group that was approximately 58% female with a median age of approximately 61 years (range about 20-70). Positive magnetic bead selection on an AutoMACS was used to isolate CD4+ and CD8+ cells, with flow cytometry used to check purity. Isolation of peripheral blood mononuclear cells was done through Ficoll-Paque PLUS density gradient separation. DNA from CD4-enriched, CD8-enriched or PBMC samples was extracted using Nucleospin Tissue or Tissue XS kits and then quantified on a Qubit 2.0 fluorometer. Here is what the overall study found, with its caveats: The slight underrepresentation of TRBV07 in patients was not corrected for multiple comparisons. The largest CD8+ clone made up more than 20% of CD8+ cells in about an eighth of the 65 patients, and blood and synovial fluid shared several identical CD8+ TCRB sequences. Rheumatoid arthritis patients and age-matched healthy controls did not significantly differ in CD8+ T-cell clonality. An increase of CD8+ clonality with age was seen in patients (Spearman r of about 0.49) but not in healthy controls. The antigen targets of the expanded CD8+ clones were unknown, and absence from virus-specific databases did not rule out viral specificity.

Sequences were obtained from CD8+ T cells sorted from blood. This TCR derives from a woman aged 45-65 years in good health. The chain links TRBV20-1 with TRBJ2-1; 11 bases in between match TRBD2. The CDR3 region reads CSAPGLAGQFF. DNA sequence: TGCAGTGCTCCCGGACTAGCGGGGCAGTTCTTC.